The subject of this entry is one T cell receptor (beta chain). Sequencing was performed with immunoSEQ multiplex PCR; in TCRdb, only in-frame clones are kept and a portion is missing. The sample includes about 98,000 clones, about four fifths of them seen just once. The data were taken from a study of control samples from healthy donors and cancer patients. Germline assignment: CDR1 MGHRA and CDR2 YSYEKL. CDR3 size: 15 residues. V dropped 4 bases and J dropped 2; count of bases not matched to a gene: 4. The chain uses TRBV4-1 and TRBJ2-7; TRBD2 agrees at 11 bases. The sequence derives from a man aged 55 to 70 in good health. The specimen sequenced was blood. The CDR3 DNA reads TGCGCCAGCAGCCCTAGCGGGGGGAGGACCTACGAGCAGTACTTC. It is translated as CASSPSGGRTYEQYF.